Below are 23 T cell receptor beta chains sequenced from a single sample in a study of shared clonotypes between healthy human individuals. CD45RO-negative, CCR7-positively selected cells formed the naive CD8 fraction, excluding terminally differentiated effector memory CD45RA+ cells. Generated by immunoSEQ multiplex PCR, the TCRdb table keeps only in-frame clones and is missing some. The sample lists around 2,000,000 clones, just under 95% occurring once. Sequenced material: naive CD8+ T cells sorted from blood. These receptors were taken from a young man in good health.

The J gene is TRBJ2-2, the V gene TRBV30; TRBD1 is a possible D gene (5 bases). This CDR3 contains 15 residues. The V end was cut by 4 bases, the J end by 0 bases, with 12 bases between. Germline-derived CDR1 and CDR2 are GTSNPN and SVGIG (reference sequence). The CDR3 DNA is TGTGCCTGGAACCCCAGGGTCCCGAACACCGGGGAGCTGTTTTTT. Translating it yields CAWNPRVPNTGELFF.

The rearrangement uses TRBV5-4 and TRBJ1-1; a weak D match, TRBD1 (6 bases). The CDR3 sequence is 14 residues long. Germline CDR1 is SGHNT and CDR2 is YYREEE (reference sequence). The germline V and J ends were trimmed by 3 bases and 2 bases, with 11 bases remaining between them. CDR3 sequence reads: CASSSLQGNTEAFF. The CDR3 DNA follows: TGTGCCAGCAGCTCCCTACAGGGCAACACTGAAGCTTTCTTT.

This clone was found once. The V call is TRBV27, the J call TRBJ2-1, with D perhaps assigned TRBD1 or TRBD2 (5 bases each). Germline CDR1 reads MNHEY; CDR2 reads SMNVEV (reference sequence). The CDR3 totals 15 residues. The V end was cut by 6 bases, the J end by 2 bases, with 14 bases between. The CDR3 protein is CASSPSQGAYNEQFF. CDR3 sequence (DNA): TGTGCCAGCAGCCCTTCGCAGGGAGCCTACAATGAGCAGTTCTTC.

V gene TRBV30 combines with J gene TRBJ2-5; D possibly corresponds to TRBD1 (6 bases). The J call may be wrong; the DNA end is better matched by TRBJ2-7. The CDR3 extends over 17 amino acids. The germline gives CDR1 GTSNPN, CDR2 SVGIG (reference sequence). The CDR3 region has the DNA TGTGCCTGGAGTGTAGGCAGGGGCCTACCCGACCGCTACGAGCAGTACTTC. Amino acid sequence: CAWSVGRGLPDRYEQYF.

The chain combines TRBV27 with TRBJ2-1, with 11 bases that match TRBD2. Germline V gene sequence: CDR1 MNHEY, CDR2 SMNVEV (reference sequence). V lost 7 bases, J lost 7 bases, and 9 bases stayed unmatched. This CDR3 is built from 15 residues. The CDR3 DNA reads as TGTGCCAGCATAGGGGGGGCTAGCGGGAGGAATGAGCAGTTCTTC. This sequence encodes CASIGGASGRNEQFF.

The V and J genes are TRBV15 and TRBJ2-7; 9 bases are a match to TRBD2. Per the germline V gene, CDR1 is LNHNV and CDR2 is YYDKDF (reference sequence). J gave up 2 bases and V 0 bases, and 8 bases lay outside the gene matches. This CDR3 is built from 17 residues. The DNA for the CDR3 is TGTGCCACCAGCAGAGATGTATCGGTAGCGGGAGCCTACGAGCAGTACTTC. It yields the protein CATSRDVSVAGAYEQYF.

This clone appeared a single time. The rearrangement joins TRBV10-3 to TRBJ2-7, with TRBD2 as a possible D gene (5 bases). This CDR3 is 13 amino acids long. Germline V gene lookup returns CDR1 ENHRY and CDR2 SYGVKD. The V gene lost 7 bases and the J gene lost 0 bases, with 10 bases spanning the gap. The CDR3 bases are TGTGCCATCACAGCGGAATACTCCTACGAGCAGTACTTC. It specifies CAITAEYSYEQYF.

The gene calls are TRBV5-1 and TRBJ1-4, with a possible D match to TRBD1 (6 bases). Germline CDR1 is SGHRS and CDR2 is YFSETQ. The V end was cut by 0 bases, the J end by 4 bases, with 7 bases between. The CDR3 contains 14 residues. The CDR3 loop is CASSLDRDNEKLFF. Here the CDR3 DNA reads TGCGCCAGCAGCTTGGACAGGGATAATGAAAAACTGTTTTTT.

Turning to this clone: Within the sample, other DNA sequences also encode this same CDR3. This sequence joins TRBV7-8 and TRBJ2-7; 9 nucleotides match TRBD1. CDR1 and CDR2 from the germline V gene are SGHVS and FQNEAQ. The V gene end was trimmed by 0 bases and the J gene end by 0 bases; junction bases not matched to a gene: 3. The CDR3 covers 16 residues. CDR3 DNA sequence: TGTGCCAGCAGCTTAGCCGGGACAGGGAGCTCCTACGAGCAGTACTTC. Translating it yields CASSLAGTGSSYEQYF.

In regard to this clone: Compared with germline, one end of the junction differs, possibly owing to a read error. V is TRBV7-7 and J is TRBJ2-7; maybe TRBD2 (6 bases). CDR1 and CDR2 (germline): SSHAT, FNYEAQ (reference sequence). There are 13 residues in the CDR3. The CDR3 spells CASSLAASYEQYF. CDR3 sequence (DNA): TGTGCTAGCAGCTTAGCGGCTTCCTACGAGCAGTACTTC.

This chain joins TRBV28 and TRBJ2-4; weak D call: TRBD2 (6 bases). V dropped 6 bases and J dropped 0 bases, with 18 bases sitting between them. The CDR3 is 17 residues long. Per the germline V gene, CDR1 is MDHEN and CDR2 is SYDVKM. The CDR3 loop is CASSPSWGDLAKNIQYF. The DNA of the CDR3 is TGTGCCAGCAGCCCGAGTTGGGGGGACCTAGCCAAAAACATTCAGTACTTC. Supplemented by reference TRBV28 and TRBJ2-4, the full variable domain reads DVKVTQSSRYLVKRTGEKVFLECVQDMDHENMFWYRQDPGLGLRLIYFSYDVKMKEKGDIPEGYSVSREKKERFSLILESASTNQTSMYLCASSPSWGDLAKNIQYFGAGTRLSVL.

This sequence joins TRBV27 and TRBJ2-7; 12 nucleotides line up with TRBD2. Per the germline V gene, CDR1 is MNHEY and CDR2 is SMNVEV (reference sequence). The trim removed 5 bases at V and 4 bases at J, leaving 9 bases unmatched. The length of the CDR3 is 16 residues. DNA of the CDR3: TGTGCCAGCAGTACCATCCCTAGCGGGAGGGTTTACGAGCAGTACTTC. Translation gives CASSTIPSGRVYEQYF.

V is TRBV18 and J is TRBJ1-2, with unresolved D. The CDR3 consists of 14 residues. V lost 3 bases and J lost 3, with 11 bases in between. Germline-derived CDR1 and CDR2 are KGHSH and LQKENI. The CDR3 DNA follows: TGTGCCAGCTCACCTCCGGGCAAGTACTATGGCTACACCTTC. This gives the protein CASSPPGKYYGYTF.

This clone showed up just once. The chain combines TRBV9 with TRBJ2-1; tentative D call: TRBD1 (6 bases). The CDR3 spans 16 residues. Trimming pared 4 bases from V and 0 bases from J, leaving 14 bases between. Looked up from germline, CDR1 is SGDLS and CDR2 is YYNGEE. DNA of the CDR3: TGTGCCAGCAGCAAACGACAGGCTTTCTCCTACAATGAGCAGTTCTTC. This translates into CASSKRQAFSYNEQFF.

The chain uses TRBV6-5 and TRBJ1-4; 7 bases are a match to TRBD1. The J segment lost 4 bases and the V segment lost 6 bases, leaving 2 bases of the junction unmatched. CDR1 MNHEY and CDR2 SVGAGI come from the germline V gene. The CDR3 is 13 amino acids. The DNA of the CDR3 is TGTGCCAGCAGGGGACAGATTAATGAAAAACTGTTTTTT. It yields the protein CASRGQINEKLFF.

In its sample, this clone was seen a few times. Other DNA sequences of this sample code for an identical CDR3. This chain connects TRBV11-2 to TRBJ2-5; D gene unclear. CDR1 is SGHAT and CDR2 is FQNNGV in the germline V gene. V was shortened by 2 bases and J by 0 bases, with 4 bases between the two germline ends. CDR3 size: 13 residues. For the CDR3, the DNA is TGTGCCAGCAGCTTAACCTACCAAGAGACCCAGTACTTC. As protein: CASSLTYQETQYF. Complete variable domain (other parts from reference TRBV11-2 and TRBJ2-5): EAGVAQSPRYKIIEKRQSVAFWCNPISGHATLYWYQQILGQGPKLLIQFQNNGVVDDSQLPKDRFSAERLKGVDSTLKIQPAKLEDSAVYLCASSLTYQETQYFGPGTRLLVL.

CDR3 bases: TGTGCCAGCAGTGAATGGCCCTACGAGCAGTACTTC. Translating gives CASSEWPYEQYF. The rearrangement joins TRBV25-1 to TRBJ2-7; D remains unclear. Between the trimmed V and J ends, which lost 1 base and 2 bases, there was a span of 3 bases. The germline V gene has CDR1 MGHDK and CDR2 SYGVNS. This CDR3 has 12 amino acids.

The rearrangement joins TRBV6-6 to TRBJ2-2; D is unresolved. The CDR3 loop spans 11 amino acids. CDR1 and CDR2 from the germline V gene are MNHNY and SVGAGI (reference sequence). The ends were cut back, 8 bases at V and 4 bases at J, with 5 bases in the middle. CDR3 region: CASYATGELFF. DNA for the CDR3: TGTGCCAGCTACGCCACCGGGGAGCTGTTTTTT.

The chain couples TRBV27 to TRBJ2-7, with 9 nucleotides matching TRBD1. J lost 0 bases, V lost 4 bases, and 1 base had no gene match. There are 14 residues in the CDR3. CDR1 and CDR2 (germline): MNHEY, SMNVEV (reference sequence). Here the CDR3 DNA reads TGTGCCAGCAGTTACAGGGGGCTCTCCTACGAGCAGTACTTC. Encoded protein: CASSYRGLSYEQYF.

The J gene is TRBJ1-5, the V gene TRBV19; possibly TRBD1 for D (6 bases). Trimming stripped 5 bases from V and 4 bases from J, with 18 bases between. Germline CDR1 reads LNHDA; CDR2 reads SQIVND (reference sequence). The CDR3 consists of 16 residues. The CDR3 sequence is CASSPPLGGPNQPQHF. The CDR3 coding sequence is TGTGCCAGTAGTCCGCCTCTCGGGGGGCCGAATCAGCCCCAGCATTTT. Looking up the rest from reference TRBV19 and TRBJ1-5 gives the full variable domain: DGGITQSPKYLFRKEGQNVTLSCEQNLNHDAMYWYRQDPGQGLRLIYYSQIVNDFQKGDIAEGYSVSREKKESFPLTVTSAQKNPTAFYLCASSPPLGGPNQPQHFGDGTRLSIL.

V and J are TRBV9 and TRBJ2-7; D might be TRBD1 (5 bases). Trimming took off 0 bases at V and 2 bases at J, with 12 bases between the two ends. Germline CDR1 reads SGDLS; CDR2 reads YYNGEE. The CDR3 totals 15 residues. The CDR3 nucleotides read TGTGCCAGCAGCGTAGCTGAAGGGGTAACCTACGAGCAGTACTTC. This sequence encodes CASSVAEGVTYEQYF.

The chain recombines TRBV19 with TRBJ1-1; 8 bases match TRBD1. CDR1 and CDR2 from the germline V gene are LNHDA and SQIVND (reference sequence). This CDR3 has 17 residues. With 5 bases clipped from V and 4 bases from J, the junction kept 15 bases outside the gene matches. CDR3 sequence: CASSALPGQARSTEAFF. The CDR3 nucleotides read TGTGCCAGTAGTGCCCTCCCGGGACAGGCCCGGAGCACTGAAGCTTTCTTT.

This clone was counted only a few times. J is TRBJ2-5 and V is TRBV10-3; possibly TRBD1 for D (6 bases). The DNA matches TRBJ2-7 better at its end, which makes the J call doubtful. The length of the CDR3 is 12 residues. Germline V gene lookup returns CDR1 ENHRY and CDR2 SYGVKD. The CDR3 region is CAIRTASYEQYF. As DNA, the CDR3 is TGTGCCATACGGACAGCTTCCTACGAGCAGTACTTC.